What follows describes a single T cell receptor beta chain. These data are taken from a study of blood T cell repertoires in COVID-19. This CDR3 contains 14 residues. V was clipped by 3 bases and J by 2 bases; unmatched bases: 2. Germline V CDR1 and CDR2: SGHTA, FQGNSA. This table comes from immunoSEQ multiplex PCR, and its TCRdb copy is limited to in-frame clones, with some not included. In the table there are about 260,000 clones, roughly 88% of which are singletons. This rearrangement joins TRBV7-2 to TRBJ2-7; 9 bases fit TRBD1. The source material was PBMCs or T cells enriched from blood (not recorded which). The clonotype comes from a woman between 50 and 59 years old who had recovered from COVID-19. CDR3 residues: CASSFYRGPYEQYF. CDR3 coding DNA: TGTGCCAGCAGCTTTTACAGGGGGCCCTACGAGCAGTACTTC.